This T cell receptor beta chain was documented in a study of T cell repertoires in cytomegalovirus infection. For the study at large: The public TCR beta signatures pointed to both CMV infection and matching HLA type.

TCRdb redid the calling of the reads with MiXCR, one entry per CDR3 protein. Among approximately 750,000 distinct CDR3 sequences listed, roughly a third were seen once. With regard to this clonotype: Its antigen is not known.

The study's findings and limits: Dominating the ex vivo response were HLA-C-restricted CMV-specific TCR beta clonotypes.

Germline-derived CDR1 and CDR2 are MDHEN and SYDVKM. Trimming removed 4 bases from V and 0 bases from J; junction bases left unmatched: 12. This CDR3 has 18 residues. The TCR comes from a human donor in good health (CMV status not recorded). Some clones in this sample may be carry-over from other donors' samples. Sequenced material: PBMCs. This rearrangement joins TRBV28 to TRBJ2-5; 9 positions agree with TRBD2. CDR3 residues: CASSSNIRLAGYQETQYF. In nucleotides, the CDR3 is TGTGCCAGCAGTTCAAATATACGGCTAGCGGGATACCAAGAGACCCAGTACTTC. Full variable domain (missing parts from reference TRBV28 and TRBJ2-5): DVKVTQSSRYLVKRTGEKVFLECVQDMDHENMFWYRQDPGLGLRLIYFSYDVKMKEKGDIPEGYSVSREKKERFSLILESASTNQTSMYLCASSSNIRLAGYQETQYFGPGTRLLVL.